The rows below give T cell receptor beta chains drawn from one sample of a study of blood T cell repertoires in COVID-19. Clones were read by immunoSEQ multiplex PCR, and TCRdb kept only the in-frame ones, dropping some. The data contain approximately 310,000 clones, about 90% of them seen just once; the ten biggest clones take up 7.8%. Sequenced: peripheral blood. Receptor source: a woman between 50 and 59 years old who had recovered from COVID-19. CDR3s include the opening cysteine and the closing phenylalanine or tryptophan. The D gene is left open where the match is weak. Size values are once, few and many counts, or a class for expanded clones, and some rows have none.

TRBJ1-1 | - | TRBV5-1 | TRBD1 | CASSRQGANDISPEAFF | TGCGCCAGCAGCCGACAGGGGGCTAACGATATTAGCCCTGAAGCTTTCTTT
TRBJ2-5 | - | TRBV9 | TRBD2 | CASSRTSGGEETQYF | TGTGCCAGCAGCAGGACTAGCGGGGGAGAAGAGACCCAGTACTTC
TRBJ2-3 | - | TRBV6-6 | - | CASKLEGTDTQYF | TGTGCCAGCAAACTAGAGGGCACAGATACGCAGTATTTT
TRBJ1-2 | - | TRBV5-4 | - | CASSLEGRGGYTF | TGTGCCAGCAGCTTGGAGGGGAGGGGTGGCTACACCTTC
TRBJ1-6 | once | TRBV28 | - | CASTRGGEVQPLHF | TGTGCCAGCACCCGGGGGGGGGAAGTCCAACCCCTCCACTTT
TRBJ1-5 | - | TRBV28 | - | CASDRNNQPQHF | TGTGCCAGCGATAGAAACAATCAGCCCCAGCATTTT
TRBJ1-1 | - | TRBV28 | TRBD1 | CASSWDRAPHTEAFF | TGTGCCAGCAGTTGGGACAGGGCCCCCCACACTGAAGCTTTCTTT
TRBJ2-2 | - | TRBV19 | - | CASSNSGTVGGTGELFF | TGTGCCAGTAGTAACTCCGGGACCGTGGGAGGCACCGGGGAGCTGTTTTTT
TRBJ2-7 | - | TRBV28 | TRBD1 | CASRDLPGQGSYEQYF | TGTGCCAGCAGGGACCTACCGGGACAGGGTTCCTACGAGCAGTACTTC
TRBJ2-3 | - | TRBV7-2 | TRBD2 | CASSPPRGRGFDTQYF | TGTGCCAGCAGCCCTCCCCGCGGGCGGGGGTTCGATACGCAGTATTTT
TRBJ1-5 | - | TRBV2 | - | CASSGVRGAWGGPQHF | TGTGCCAGCAGTGGTGTTCGGGGGGCGTGGGGGGGGCCCCAGCATTTT
TRBJ1-5 | - | TRBV7-8 | - | CASSPQLAAARIGEPQHF | TGTGCCAGCAGCCCCCAACTTGCGGCGGCCCGGATCGGGGAGCCCCAGCATTTT
TRBJ2-1 | - | TRBV28 | - | CASSLQGYSYNEQFF | TGTGCCAGCAGTTTACAGGGGTACTCCTACAATGAGCAGTTCTTC
TRBJ2-3 | - | TRBV6-5 | - | CASRRPGTSTDTQYF | TGTGCCAGCAGAAGACCCGGGACTTCGACAGATACGCAGTATTTT
TRBJ2-2 | - | TRBV5-6 | - | CASSPTLPRANTGELFF | TGTGCCAGCAGCCCGACCCTCCCCAGGGCGAACACCGGGGAGCTGTTTTTT
TRBJ2-1 | - | TRBV28 | - | CASSAPGRTASYNEQFF | TGTGCCAGCAGTGCGCCTGGTAGGACTGCTTCCTACAATGAGCAGTTCTTC
TRBJ1-2 | - | TRBV10-3 | TRBD1 | CAIADRESGYTF | TGTGCCATCGCCGACAGGGAGTCTGGCTACACCTTC
TRBJ1-4 | - | TRBV28 | - | CASSQASGGRVPRNEKLFF | TGTGCCAGCAGCCAAGCCAGCGGAGGGAGGGTCCCACGTAATGAAAAACTGTTTTTT
TRBJ2-5 | - | TRBV20-1 | TRBD2 | CSASVGLAGQETQYF | TGCAGTGCTAGTGTCGGTCTAGCGGGACAAGAGACCCAGTACTTC
TRBJ1-2 | - | TRBV4-1 | - | CASSQSRQPNYGYTF | TGCGCCAGCAGCCAGAGCCGACAGCCAAACTATGGCTACACCTTC
TRBJ2-2 | - | TRBV10-2 | TRBD2 | CASSALAGNTGELFF | TGCGCCAGCAGTGCGCTAGCGGGGAACACCGGGGAGCTGTTTTTT
TRBJ2-1 | - | TRBV25-1 | TRBD1 | CASSEYKGPGQGYNEQFF | TGTGCCAGCAGTGAATATAAGGGGCCAGGACAGGGGTACAATGAGCAGTTCTTC
TRBJ2-1 | once | TRBV2 | - | CASKLSAANEQFF | TGTGCCAGCAAGCTAAGCGCAGCCAATGAGCAGTTCTTC
TRBJ1-6 | - | TRBV5-1 | TRBD1 | CASSLEIGTGGGSPLHF | TGCGCCAGCAGCTTGGAGATAGGGACAGGCGGCGGTTCACCCCTCCACTTT
TRBJ2-7 | many | TRBV5-5 | - | CASSSRVEQYF | TGTGCCAGCAGCTCCAGGGTCGAGCAGTACTTC
TRBJ1-5 | - | TRBV2 | TRBD1 | CASSDRTGGKQPQHF | TGTGCCAGCAGTGACCGGACAGGGGGGAAACAGCCCCAGCATTTT
TRBJ1-2 | - | TRBV4-1 | - | CASSFDSEVVNGYTF | TGCGCCAGCAGCTTCGACAGCGAGGTGGTAAATGGCTACACCTTC
TRBJ2-7 | few | TRBV9 | - | CASSVGPPGEQYF | TGTGCCAGCAGCGTCGGCCCCCCGGGCGAGCAGTACTTC
TRBJ1-3 | - | TRBV19 | - | CASSLTLDSGNTIYF | TGTGCCAGCTCTCTGACACTTGACTCTGGAAACACCATATATTTT
TRBJ2-5 | - | TRBV28 | TRBD2 | CASSLEIGRGGRETQYF | TGTGCCAGCAGTTTGGAGATCGGGCGGGGGGGCCGAGAGACCCAGTACTTC
TRBJ1-2 | - | TRBV10-3 | TRBD1 | CAISVPRTGGYGYTF | TGTGCCATCAGTGTCCCACGGACAGGGGGCTATGGCTACACCTTC
TRBJ1-1 | few | TRBV2 | - | CASSLQGGNTEAFF | TGTGCCAGCAGTCTTCAGGGTGGGAACACTGAAGCTTTCTTT
TRBJ1-1 | - | TRBV6-2/TRBV6-3 | - | CASSEHRGAGTEAFF | TGTGCCAGCAGCGAGCATAGGGGCGCCGGGACTGAAGCTTTCTTT
TRBJ1-1 | - | TRBV6-5 | - | CASSYSRGRGEAFF | TGTGCCAGCAGTTACTCGAGAGGGAGGGGTGAAGCTTTCTTT
TRBJ1-2 | - | TRBV5-6 | TRBD1 | CASSARTGASPVYGYTF | TGTGCCAGCAGCGCCCGGACAGGGGCCTCTCCGGTCTATGGCTACACCTTC
TRBJ1-1 | once | TRBV19 | TRBD1 | CASSLGQYTEAFF | TGTGCCAGTAGTCTGGGACAGTACACTGAAGCTTTCTTT
TRBJ2-7 | - | TRBV11-2 | - | CASSFIPSYSYEQYF | TGTGCCAGCAGCTTTATACCCTCTTACAGCTACGAGCAGTACTTC
TRBJ2-1 | once | TRBV12-3/TRBV12-4 | - | CASRRGSYNEQFF | TGTGCCAGCAGACGGGGATCCTACAATGAGCAGTTCTTC
TRBJ2-1 | - | TRBV5-1 | TRBD2 | CASSSTSGSSYNEQFF | TGCGCCAGCAGCTCAACTAGCGGGAGCTCCTACAATGAGCAGTTCTTC
TRBJ1-1 | - | TRBV18 | - | CASSPKTGPLGAFF | TGTGCCAGCTCCCCCAAAACAGGCCCTTTGGGGGCTTTCTTT
TRBJ1-2 | - | TRBV30 | - | CAWSEGFNYGYTF | TGTGCCTGGAGTGAGGGGTTTAACTATGGCTACACCTTC
TRBJ2-7 | - | TRBV5-3 | TRBD2 | CARSPAGAIYEQYF | TGTGCCAGAAGCCCAGCGGGGGCTATCTACGAGCAGTACTTC
TRBJ2-7 | - | TRBV30 | - | CAWSAGPYEQYF | TGTGCCTGGAGTGCAGGGCCCTACGAGCAGTACTTC
TRBJ2-2 | few | TRBV7-2 | - | CASSREMGGTGELFF | TGTGCCAGCAGCCGGGAAATGGGTGGCACCGGGGAGCTGTTTTTT
TRBJ1-2 | - | TRBV5-8 | TRBD1 | CASSYRDRTIYGYTF | TGTGCCAGCTCATACCGGGACAGGACAATTTATGGCTACACCTTC
TRBJ2-1 | - | TRBV27 | TRBD2 | CASRSGLAGYDNEQFF | TGTGCCAGCAGATCCGGACTAGCGGGATATGACAATGAGCAGTTCTTC
TRBJ2-7 | - | TRBV27 | TRBD2 | CASRIAGQRGEQYF | TGTGCCAGCAGAATAGCGGGGCAGCGGGGCGAGCAGTACTTC
TRBJ1-2 | few | TRBV27 | - | CASSFRGQGYTF | TGTGCCAGCAGTTTCAGGGGCCAAGGCTACACCTTC
TRBJ1-2 | - | TRBV5-5 | TRBD1 | CASSLSGGGNYGYTF | TGTGCCAGCAGCTTGTCAGGGGGCGGGAACTATGGCTACACCTTC